The sequence of this TCR beta chain was determined in a study of vaccination and CD4 T cells after COVID-19. Study as a whole: Each of the control cultures got a CEFX pool, an HIV-1 Nef pool, or no peptide.

Noted treatment: roughly 10-day PBMC culture with coronavirus spike peptide pools or control peptides (ViraFEST assay). Researchers collected the unexposed donor's CD4+ T cells before the COVID-19 pandemic (2011-2018). For ViraFEST, peptide pools expanded antigen-specific T cells, after which the TCRs were sequenced. Cultured CD4+ T-cell DNA underwent Oncomine TCR Beta short-read sequencing. TCRdb independently ran MiXCR on the PCR reads; one entry per CDR3 protein. The sample consists of thousands of distinct CDR3 sequences, 40% to 55% of them appearing once. A remark on this clonotype: Its specificity is unknown.

This sequence originates from a human donor in good health. Sequenced sample: CD4+ T cells from blood, cultured in vitro.

The DNA of the CDR3 is TGCGCCAGCAGCCAAGAGGACAGGGCAAACGAAGCTTTCTTT. Translation: CASSQEDRANEAFF. This chain uses TRBV4-1 with TRBJ1-1, with 8 nucleotides matching TRBD1. The CDR3 has 14 amino acids. Germline loops: CDR1 MGHRA, CDR2 YSYEKL. V lost 0 bases to trimming and J lost 8 bases; unmatched junction nucleotides: 5.